The source of this T cell receptor (beta chain) is a study of T cells in Graves' hyperthyroidism and ophthalmopathy. About the research overall: Blood was drawn when the patient was first diagnosed and still untreated. Study-level results: Blood samples included most of the expanded thyroid clonotypes exceeding 0.001.

Across 18 months, stable Graves' hyperthyroidism was marked by no progression to ophthalmopathy. PBMCs were obtained from approximately 10 ml fresh peripheral blood. RNA transcripts gave rise to amplified TCR beta CDR3 regions. Using the HTBI primer set, a first-round RT-PCR was run on the TCR CDR3. TCRdb ran MiXCR on the multiplex PCR reads and lists one entry per CDR3 protein. The table records some 440,000 distinct CDR3 sequences, less than 20% of them present only once. The CDR3 sequence is 14 residues long. V lost 1 base and J 0 bases, leaving 7 bases between the germline ends. In germline, CDR1 is SEHNR, CDR2 FQNEAQ (reference sequence). This clonotype was seen just once. Its specificity is not known. As the CDR3 is not closed by the conserved phenylalanine or tryptophan, this likely results from a read error.

This sequence was found in a woman younger than 30 with Graves' hyperthyroidism. Material for sequencing was blood. V usage is TRBV7-9 and J usage is TRBJ2-7; D is perhaps TRBD2 (5 bases). In DNA form, the CDR3 reads TGTGCCAGCAGCTTAGTAGGGAGCTCCTACGAGCAGTACCTC. Protein product: CASSLVGSSYEQYL.